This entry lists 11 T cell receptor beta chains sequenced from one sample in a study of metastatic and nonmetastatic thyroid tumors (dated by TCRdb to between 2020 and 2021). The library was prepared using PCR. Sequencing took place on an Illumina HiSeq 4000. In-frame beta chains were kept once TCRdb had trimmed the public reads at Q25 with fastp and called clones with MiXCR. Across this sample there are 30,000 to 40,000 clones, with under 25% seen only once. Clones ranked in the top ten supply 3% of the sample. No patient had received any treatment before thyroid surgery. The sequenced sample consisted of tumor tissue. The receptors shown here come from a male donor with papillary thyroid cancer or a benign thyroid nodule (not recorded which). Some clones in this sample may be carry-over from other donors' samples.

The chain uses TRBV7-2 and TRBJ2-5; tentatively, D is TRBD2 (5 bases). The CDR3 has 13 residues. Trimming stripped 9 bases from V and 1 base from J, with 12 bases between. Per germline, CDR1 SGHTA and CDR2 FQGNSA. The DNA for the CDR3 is TGTGCCAGAAGATGGACTTTCCAAGAGACCCAGTACTTC. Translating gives CARRWTFQETQYF.

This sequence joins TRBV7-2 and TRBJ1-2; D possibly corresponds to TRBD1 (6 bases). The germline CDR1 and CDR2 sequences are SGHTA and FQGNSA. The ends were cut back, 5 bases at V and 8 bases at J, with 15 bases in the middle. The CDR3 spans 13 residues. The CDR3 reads CASSPSEGVGYTF. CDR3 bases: TGTGCCAGCAGCCCCTCCGAGGGGGTCGGCTACACCTTC.

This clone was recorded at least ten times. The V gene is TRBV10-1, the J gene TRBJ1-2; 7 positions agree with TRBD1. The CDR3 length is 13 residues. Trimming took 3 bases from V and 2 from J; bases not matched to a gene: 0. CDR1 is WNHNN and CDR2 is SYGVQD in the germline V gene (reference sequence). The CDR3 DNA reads TGCGCCAGCAGTGACAGGGGGAACTATGGCTACACCTTC. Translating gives CASSDRGNYGYTF.

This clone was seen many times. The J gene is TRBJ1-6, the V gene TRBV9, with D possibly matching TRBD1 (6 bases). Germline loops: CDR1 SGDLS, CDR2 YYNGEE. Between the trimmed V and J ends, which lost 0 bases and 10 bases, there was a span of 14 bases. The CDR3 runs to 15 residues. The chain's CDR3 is CASSVAGGTKSPLHF. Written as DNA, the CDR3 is TGTGCCAGCAGCGTAGCGGGGGGCACGAAATCACCCCTCCACTTT.

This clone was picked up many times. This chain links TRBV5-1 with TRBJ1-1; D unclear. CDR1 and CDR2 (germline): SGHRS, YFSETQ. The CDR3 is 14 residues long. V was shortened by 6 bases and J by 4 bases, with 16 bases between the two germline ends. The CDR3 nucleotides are TGCGCCAGCAAACCCCGACCGGAGGGCACTGAAGCTTTCTTT. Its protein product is CASKPRPEGTEAFF.

The CDR3 region is CSEERGSSYEQYF. In DNA form, the CDR3 reads TGCAGTGAGGAGCGGGGGAGCTCCTACGAGCAGTACTTC. V and J are TRBV20-1 and TRBJ2-7; TRBD2 matches 8 bases. The CDR3 runs to 13 residues. CDR1 DFQATT and CDR2 SNEGSKA come from the germline V gene (reference sequence). The V segment lost 7 bases and the J segment 0 bases; nucleotides outside the gene matches: 5.

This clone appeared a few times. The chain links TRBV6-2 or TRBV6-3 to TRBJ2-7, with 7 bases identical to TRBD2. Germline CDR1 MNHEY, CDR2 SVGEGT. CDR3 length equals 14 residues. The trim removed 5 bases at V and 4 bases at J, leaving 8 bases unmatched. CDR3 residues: CASSHPRLAYEQYF. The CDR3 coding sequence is TGTGCCAGCAGTCACCCTAGACTAGCTTACGAGCAGTACTTC.

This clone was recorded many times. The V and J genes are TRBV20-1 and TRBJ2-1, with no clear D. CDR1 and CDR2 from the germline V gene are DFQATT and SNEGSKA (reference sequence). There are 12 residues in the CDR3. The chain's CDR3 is CRVRSDIDEQFF. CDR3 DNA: TGCAGAGTAAGGAGCGACATAGATGAGCAGTTCTTC.

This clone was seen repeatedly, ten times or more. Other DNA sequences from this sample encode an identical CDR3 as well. The CDR3 here is CASSLPGSNEKLFF. DNA of the CDR3: TGTGCCAGCAGCCTCCCAGGGAGTAATGAAAAACTGTTTTTT. This chain connects TRBV7-9 to TRBJ1-4; perhaps TRBD1 as D (5 bases). Per germline, CDR1 SEHNR and CDR2 FQNEAQ (reference sequence). V was clipped by 5 bases and J by 4 bases, with 11 bases between them. This CDR3 comprises 14 residues.

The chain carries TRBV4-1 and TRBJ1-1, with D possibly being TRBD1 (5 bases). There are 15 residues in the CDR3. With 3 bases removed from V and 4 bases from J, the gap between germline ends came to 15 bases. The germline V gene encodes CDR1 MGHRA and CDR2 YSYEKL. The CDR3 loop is CASSHPQMGVTEAFF. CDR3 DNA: TGCGCCAGCAGCCACCCACAAATGGGGGTCACTGAAGCTTTCTTT.

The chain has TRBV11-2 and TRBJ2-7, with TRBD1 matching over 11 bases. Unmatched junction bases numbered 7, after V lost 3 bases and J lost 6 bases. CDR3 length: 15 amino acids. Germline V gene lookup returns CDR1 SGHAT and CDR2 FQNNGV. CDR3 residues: CASSFRDRGLGEQYF. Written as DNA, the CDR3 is TGTGCCAGCAGCTTCCGGGACAGGGGGTTAGGCGAGCAGTACTTC. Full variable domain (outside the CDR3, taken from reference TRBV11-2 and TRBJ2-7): EAGVAQSPRYKIIEKRQSVAFWCNPISGHATLYWYQQILGQGPKLLIQFQNNGVVDDSQLPKDRFSAERLKGVDSTLKIQPAKLEDSAVYLCASSFRDRGLGEQYFGPGTRLTVT.